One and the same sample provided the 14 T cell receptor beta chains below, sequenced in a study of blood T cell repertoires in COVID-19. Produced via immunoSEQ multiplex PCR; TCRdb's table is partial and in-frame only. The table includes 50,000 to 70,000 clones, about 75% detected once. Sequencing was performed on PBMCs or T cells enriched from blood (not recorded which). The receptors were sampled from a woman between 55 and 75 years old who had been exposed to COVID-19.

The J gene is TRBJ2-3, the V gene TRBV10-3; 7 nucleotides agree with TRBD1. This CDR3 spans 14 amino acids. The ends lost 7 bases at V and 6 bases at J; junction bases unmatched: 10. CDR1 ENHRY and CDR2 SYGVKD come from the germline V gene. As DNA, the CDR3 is TGTGCCATCAAGAAGGCAGGGGGTACGGATACGCAGTATTTT. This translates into CAIKKAGGTDTQYF.

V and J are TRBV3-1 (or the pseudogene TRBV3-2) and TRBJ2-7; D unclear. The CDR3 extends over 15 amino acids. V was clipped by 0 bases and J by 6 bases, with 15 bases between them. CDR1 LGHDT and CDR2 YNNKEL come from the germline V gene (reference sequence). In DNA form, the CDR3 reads TGTGCCAGCAGCCAAGATCTCAGCGACTTTCGCGAGCAGTACTTC. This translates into CASSQDLSDFREQYF.

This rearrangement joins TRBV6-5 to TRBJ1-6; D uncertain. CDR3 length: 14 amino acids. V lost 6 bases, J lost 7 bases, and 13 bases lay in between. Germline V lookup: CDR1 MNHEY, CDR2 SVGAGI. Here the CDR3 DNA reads TGTGCCAGCAGCCCCCGGGTCCTCAATTCACCCCTCCACTTT. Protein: CASSPRVLNSPLHF.

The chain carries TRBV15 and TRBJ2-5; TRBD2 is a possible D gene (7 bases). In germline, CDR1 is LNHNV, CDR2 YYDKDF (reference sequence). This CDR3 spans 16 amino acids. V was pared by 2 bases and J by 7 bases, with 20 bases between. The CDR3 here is CATSRSMGGAIGTQYF. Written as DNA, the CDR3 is TGTGCCACCAGCAGATCTATGGGGGGGGCTATAGGGACCCAGTACTTC. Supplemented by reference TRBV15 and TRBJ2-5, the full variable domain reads DAMVIQNPRYQVTQFGKPVTLSCSQTLNHNVMYWYQQKSSQAPKLLFHYYDKDFNNEADTPDNFQSRRPNTSFCFLDIRSPGLGDTAMYLCATSRSMGGAIGTQYFGPGTRLLVL.

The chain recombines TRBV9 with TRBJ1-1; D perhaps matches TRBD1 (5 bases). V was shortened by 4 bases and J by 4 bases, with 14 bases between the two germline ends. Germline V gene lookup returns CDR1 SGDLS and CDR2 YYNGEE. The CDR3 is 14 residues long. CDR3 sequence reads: CASSPRQIGTEAFF. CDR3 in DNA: TGTGCCAGCAGCCCCAGACAGATAGGCACTGAAGCTTTCTTT.

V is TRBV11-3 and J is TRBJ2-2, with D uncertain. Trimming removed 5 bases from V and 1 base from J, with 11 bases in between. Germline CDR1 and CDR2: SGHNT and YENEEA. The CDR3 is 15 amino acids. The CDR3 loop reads CASSIATVNTGELFF. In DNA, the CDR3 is TGTGCCAGCAGCATAGCCACGGTGAACACCGGGGAGCTGTTTTTT.

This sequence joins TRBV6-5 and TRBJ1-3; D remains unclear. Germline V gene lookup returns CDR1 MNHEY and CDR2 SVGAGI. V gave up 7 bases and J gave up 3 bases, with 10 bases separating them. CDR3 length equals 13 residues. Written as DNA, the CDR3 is TGTGCCAGCAACCCGACGGGTGGAAACACCATATATTTT. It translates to CASNPTGGNTIYF.

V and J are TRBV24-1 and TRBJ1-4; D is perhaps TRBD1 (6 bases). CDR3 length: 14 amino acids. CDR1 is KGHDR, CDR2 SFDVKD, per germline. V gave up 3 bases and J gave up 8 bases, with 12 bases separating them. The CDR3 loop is CATSDGGAGEKLFF. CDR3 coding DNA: TGTGCCACCAGTGATGGGGGGGCTGGAGAAAAACTGTTTTTT.

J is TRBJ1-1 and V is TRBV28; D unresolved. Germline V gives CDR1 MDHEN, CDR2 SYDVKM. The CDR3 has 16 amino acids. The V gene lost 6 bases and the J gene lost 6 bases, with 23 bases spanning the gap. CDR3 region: CASRPLSNPGKPEAFF. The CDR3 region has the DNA TGTGCCAGCAGACCTCTATCCAATCCGGGGAAGCCTGAAGCTTTCTTT.

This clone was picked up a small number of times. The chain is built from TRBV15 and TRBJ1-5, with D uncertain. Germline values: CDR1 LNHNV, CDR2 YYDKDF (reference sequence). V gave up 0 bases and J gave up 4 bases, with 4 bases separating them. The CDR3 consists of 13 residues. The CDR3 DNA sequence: TGTGCCACCAGCAGAGATCCGAATCAGCCCCAGCATTTT. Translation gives CATSRDPNQPQHF. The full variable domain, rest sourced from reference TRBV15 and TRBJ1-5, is DAMVIQNPRYQVTQFGKPVTLSCSQTLNHNVMYWYQQKSSQAPKLLFHYYDKDFNNEADTPDNFQSRRPNTSFCFLDIRSPGLGDTAMYLCATSRDPNQPQHFGDGTRLSIL.

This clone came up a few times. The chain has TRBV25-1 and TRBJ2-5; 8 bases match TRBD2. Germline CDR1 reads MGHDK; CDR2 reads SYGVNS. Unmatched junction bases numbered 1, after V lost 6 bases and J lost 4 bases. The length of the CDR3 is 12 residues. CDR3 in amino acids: CASSRGGETQYF. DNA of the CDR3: TGTGCCAGCAGCCGGGGGGGAGAGACCCAGTACTTC.

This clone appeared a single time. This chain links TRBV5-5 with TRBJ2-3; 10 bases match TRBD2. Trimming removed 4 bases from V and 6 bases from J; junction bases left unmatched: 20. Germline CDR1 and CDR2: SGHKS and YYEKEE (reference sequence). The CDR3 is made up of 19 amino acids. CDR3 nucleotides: TGTGCCAGCAGCCGCCCCCGGGGGGAAGCGGGGGGGCCGAAGGATACGCAGTATTTT. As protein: CASSRPRGEAGGPKDTQYF.

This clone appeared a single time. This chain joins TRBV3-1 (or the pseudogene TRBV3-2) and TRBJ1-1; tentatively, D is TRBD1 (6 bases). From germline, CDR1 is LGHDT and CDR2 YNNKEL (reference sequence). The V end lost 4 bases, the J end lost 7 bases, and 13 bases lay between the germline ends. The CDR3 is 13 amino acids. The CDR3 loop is CASSRRDRNEAFF. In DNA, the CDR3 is TGTGCCAGCAGCCGCCGAGACAGGAATGAAGCTTTCTTT.

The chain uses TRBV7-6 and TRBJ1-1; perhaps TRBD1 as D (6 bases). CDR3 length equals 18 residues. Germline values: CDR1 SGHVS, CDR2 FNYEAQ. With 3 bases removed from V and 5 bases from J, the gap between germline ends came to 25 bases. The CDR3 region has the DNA TGTGCCAGCAGCTTGGGGGTACCAAATCCGCGGGGGCGGACTGAAGCTTTCTTT. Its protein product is CASSLGVPNPRGRTEAFF.